This entry concerns a single T cell receptor (beta chain). Its antigen is not yet known. Base qualities are not provided; no much larger clone lies one nucleotide away. The record originates from a study of cytomegalovirus exposure and HLA in healthy donors (dated by TCRdb to 2015 to 2018). About the study as a whole: A later analysis indicated that the 90 to 150 validation repertoires were generated on the platform also employed for the roughly 650 repertoires of the first cohort. The study aimed to test whether signatures of past pathogen exposure could be identified by cataloging public T cell receptors. In addition to the first cohort of around 670 subjects, a separate validation cohort of about 120 different subjects was used. To predict cytomegalovirus infection status, the study brought together high-throughput TCR immunosequencing, statistical association of individual TCRs with disease status, and machine learning. What the work shows at the level of the full study, not this receptor alone: While some public TCRs were present in many individuals, most TCR sequences turned up only very rarely across donors. The study listed around 160 TCR beta chains as associated with cytomegalovirus. According to the authors, the approach could potentially be generalized to other disease states and immunological phenotypes. A later analysis found that TCRs clustered in the first cohort also tended to co-occur in the 120 validation repertoires, with approximately 93% of cluster scores above 0. In vitro tests confirmed that a few of the cytomegalovirus-associated TCR beta chains recognize cytomegalovirus antigens. Cytomegalovirus status was reported to be diagnosed by the classifier with high specificity and sensitivity in both the original and validation cohorts. The validation cohort had no HLA typing available for a later analysis, so co-occurrence within that cohort was assessed over all 120 or so repertoires.

The cysteine opens and the phenylalanine closes a CDR3 of 14 amino acids. This entry keeps only the CDR3 DNA: 42 bases, framed from base 1. The germline V gene encodes CDR1 MNHEY and CDR2 SVGAGI. V drops 0 bases and J drops 1 base, leaving 6 bases in between. Libraries came from the immunoSEQ multiplex PCR assay. The original pipeline was this. A statistical classification framework was developed to diagnose cytomegalovirus status using the catalog of TCR beta chain sequences. This immuneACCESS table, as held by TCRdb, lists in-frame sequences with V and J called but not all clones. Of the missing ones, under half trace to an unresolved V gene in checked studies; the others have no known cause. V and J calls and clone size are given by that table; D and trimming were obtained from the DNA. The sample table records some 100,000 clones; approximately 86% of these occur just once. The top ten clones comprise about 4.4% of the sample.

Donors formed part of the validation cohort, which comprised 120 subjects and was distinct from the first cohort of under 750 subjects. This TCR came from a man aged 18 to 30 in good health and CMV-seropositive. Specimen: PBMCs. The chain uses TRBV6-5 and TRBJ2-5; the D gene is perhaps TRBD2, on 6 matching bases. The CDR3 reads as follows: CASSYSGLQETQYF. The DNA reads as follows: TGTGCCAGCAGTTACTCGGGACTCCAAGAGACCCAGTACTTC.